This T cell receptor beta chain derives from a study of cytomegalovirus exposure and HLA in healthy donors. Primers: 60 Vbeta forward and 13 Jbeta reverse. Libraries were prepared by immunoSEQ multiplex PCR; TCRdb keeps only in-frame clonotypes and omits some of them. This table holds around 120,000 clones, more than 60% found once. A note on this clone: The target antigen is unknown.

Study-level results: Accurate predictions that matched the HLA-A and HLA-B alleles of most subjects were reportedly made from TCR beta sequences.

V trimming: 3 bases; J trimming: 6 bases; junction bases outside the gene matches: 11. Per the germline V gene, CDR1 is KGHSH and CDR2 is LQKENI. The CDR3 sequence is 16 residues long. The source is a woman between 40 and 55 years old in good health and CMV-seronegative. Sequences were obtained from PBMCs. The rearrangement links TRBV18 to TRBJ1-5; 7 nucleotides line up with TRBD1. The CDR3 loop reads CASSPSEGGAGQPQHF. CDR3 nucleotides: TGTGCCAGCTCACCCTCCGAAGGGGGCGCGGGTCAGCCCCAGCATTTT. Filled out from reference TRBV18 and TRBJ1-5, the complete variable domain reads NAGVMQNPRHLVRRRGQEARLRCSPMKGHSHVYWYRQLPEEGLKFMVYLQKENIIDESGMPKERFSAEFPKEGPSILRIQQVVRGDSAAYFCASSPSEGGAGQPQHFGDGTRLSIL.